The 24 T cell receptor beta chains below come from one sample, sequenced in a study of T cell responses to AZD1222 COVID-19 vaccine (dated by TCRdb to 2020 to 2022). The label giving this sample's time point can be read as: about 28 days (+/-7) after the second vaccine dose. Library generation was performed with the immunoSEQ multiplex PCR assay. TCRdb retrieved this table from immuneACCESS and kept in-frame rearrangements only. Not all clones are present; in checked studies, unresolved V genes account for under half, and no reason is known for the remainder. Within this sample are some 63,000 clones, with 89% of them counted one time only. Of the sample, roughly 6.1% falls within the top ten clones. This specimen was peripheral blood, taken 28 days after the second AZD1222 dose. The origin of the receptors is an adult who received the AZD1222 COVID-19 vaccine.

The V and J genes are TRBV20-1 and TRBJ2-2; D gene unclear. Germline V gene sequence: CDR1 DFQATT, CDR2 SNEGSKA (reference sequence). V gave up 3 bases and J gave up 6 bases, with 14 bases separating them. The CDR3 consists of 14 residues. Here the CDR3 reads CSASPQVSAGELFF. The CDR3 coding sequence is TGCAGTGCTAGTCCCCAGGTATCGGCCGGGGAGCTGTTTTTT.

The chain is built from TRBV10-2 and TRBJ2-5; no reliable D call. V lost 8 bases and J 4 bases, leaving 8 bases between the germline ends. This CDR3 spans 11 amino acids. Germline values: CDR1 WSHSY, CDR2 SAAADI. The CDR3 reads CASSARETQYF. In DNA form, the CDR3 reads TGCGCCAGCTCGGCTCGAGAGACCCAGTACTTC.

The chain combines TRBV28 with TRBJ1-4; 8 bases map to TRBD1. CDR1 is MDHEN, CDR2 SYDVKM, per germline. This CDR3 is 18 amino acids long. V shed 6 bases and J 3 bases; nucleotides not matched to a gene: 15. In DNA, the CDR3 is TGTGCCAGCAGAAGCCCCGGGACAGGTGGGGGGGCTAATGAAAAACTGTTTTTT. Its translation is CASRSPGTGGGANEKLFF.

The V gene is TRBV6-2 or TRBV6-3, the J gene TRBJ2-1, with 7 positions matching TRBD2. Germline loops: CDR1 MNHEY, CDR2 SVGEGT. The junction had 14 bases not matched to a gene; V was cut back by 2 bases and J by 10 bases. This CDR3 is built from 16 residues. CDR3 nucleotide sequence: TGTGCCAGCAGTTACCGGATGGCGGGAGAGGTAGGGGAGCAGTTCTTC. It specifies CASSYRMAGEVGEQFF.

About this clone itself: Other DNA sequences in the sample encode the same CDR3. The genes are TRBV27 and TRBJ1-2, with D possibly matching TRBD1 (6 bases). With 0 bases removed from V and 4 bases from J, the gap between germline ends came to 9 bases. The CDR3 extends over 14 amino acids. Germline values: CDR1 MNHEY, CDR2 SMNVEV (reference sequence). CDR3 residues: CASSLSTGTYGYTF. CDR3 sequence (DNA): TGTGCCAGCAGTTTATCGACAGGAACCTATGGCTACACCTTC.

This chain connects TRBV7-9 to TRBJ1-2; a possible D gene is TRBD1 (5 bases). From germline, CDR1 is SEHNR and CDR2 FQNEAQ (reference sequence). Between the trimmed V and J ends, which lost 5 bases and 6 bases, there was a span of 13 bases. The CDR3 loop spans 13 amino acids. The CDR3 nucleotides are TGTGCCAGCAGCCCGCCGGGGCATGATGGCTACACCTTC. Translated, it gives CASSPPGHDGYTF.

This sequence joins TRBV19 and TRBJ1-6; weak D call: TRBD1 (6 bases). With 4 bases removed from V and 7 bases from J, the gap between germline ends came to 26 bases. Germline assignment: CDR1 LNHDA and CDR2 SQIVND (reference sequence). The CDR3 spans 19 residues. CDR3: CASSTNREGARRGNSPLHF. CDR3 coding DNA: TGTGCCAGTAGTACTAACAGGGAAGGGGCCCGTAGAGGGAATTCACCCCTCCACTTT.

The chain uses TRBV7-2 and TRBJ2-3; TRBD2 matches 9 bases. The CDR3 extends over 17 amino acids. Trimming removed 1 base from V and 3 bases from J; junction bases left unmatched: 8. Germline V gives CDR1 SGHTA, CDR2 FQGNSA. The CDR3 loop reads CASSLGGAGLATDTQYF. CDR3 nucleotides: TGTGCCAGCAGCTTAGGGGGCGCGGGACTAGCTACAGATACGCAGTATTTT.

This chain connects TRBV12-5 to TRBJ2-7; no definite D call. The germline gives CDR1 LGHNT, CDR2 FRNRAP. The CDR3 has 11 amino acids. V lost 7 bases and J 7 bases, leaving 11 bases between the germline ends. CDR3 DNA: TGTGCTAGTGCTCAATCTGGGGAGCAGTACTTC. As protein: CASAQSGEQYF.

The V gene is TRBV18, the J gene TRBJ2-3; D remains unclear. Trimming shortened V by 2 bases and J by 7 bases, and 10 bases separated the two germline ends. The CDR3 length is 13 residues. The V gene's germline CDR1 is KGHSH and CDR2 LQKENI. The CDR3 reads CASSPGLEHTQYF. The CDR3 bases are TGTGCCAGCTCACCAGGCCTCGAGCATACGCAGTATTTT.

In this sample, this clone turned up once. The rearrangement uses TRBV9 and TRBJ2-2; D may be TRBD1 (6 bases). The V gene lost 0 bases and the J gene lost 4 bases, with 10 bases spanning the gap. Per germline, CDR1 SGDLS and CDR2 YYNGEE. The CDR3 is 15 amino acids. CDR3 amino acids: CASSVGTDPTGELFF. CDR3 DNA sequence: TGTGCCAGCAGCGTAGGGACAGACCCCACCGGGGAGCTGTTTTTT. Combining the CDR3 with reference TRBV9 and TRBJ2-2 gives the whole variable domain DSGVTQTPKHLITATGQRVTLRCSPRSGDLSVYWYQQSLDQGLQFLIQYYNGEERAKGNILERFSAQQFPDLHSELNLSSLELGDSALYFCASSVGTDPTGELFFGEGSRLTVL.

This clone was counted once. V gene TRBV5-1 combines with J gene TRBJ1-1, with unresolved D. The CDR3 totals 14 residues. CDR1 and CDR2 (germline): SGHRS, YFSETQ. Between the trimmed V and J ends, which lost 0 bases and 3 bases, there was a span of 9 bases. The DNA of the CDR3 is TGCGCCAGCAGCTTGGGGAATGGGGACACTGAAGCTTTCTTT. This encodes CASSLGNGDTEAFF. Complete variable domain (other parts from reference TRBV5-1 and TRBJ1-1): KAGVTQTPRYLIKTRGQQVTLSCSPISGHRSVSWYQQTPGQGLQFLFEYFSETQRNKGNFPGRFSGRQFSNSRSEMNVSTLELGDSALYLCASSLGNGDTEAFFGQGTRLTVV.

This clone occurred once. This sequence joins TRBV27 and TRBJ2-2, with 11 nucleotides matching TRBD2. Germline CDR1 reads MNHEY; CDR2 reads SMNVEV (reference sequence). V trimming: 2 bases; J trimming: 6 bases; junction bases outside the gene matches: 2. The length of the CDR3 is 15 residues. The CDR3 loop is CASSLLSGRAGELFF. The CDR3 bases are TGTGCCAGCAGTTTACTTAGCGGGAGGGCCGGGGAGCTGTTTTTT.

This clone showed up just once. This rearrangement joins TRBV6-5 to TRBJ1-3; 8 bases align to TRBD1. The V gene's germline CDR1 is MNHEY and CDR2 SVGAGI. V trimming: 0 bases; J trimming: 6 bases; junction bases outside the gene matches: 4. This CDR3 spans 15 amino acids. The CDR3 DNA reads TGTGCCAGCAGTTACTCGATACAGGGGGAAAACACCATATATTTT. As protein: CASSYSIQGENTIYF.

The rearrangement joins TRBV27 to TRBJ2-7; unclear D gene. V was trimmed by 4 bases and J by 2 bases, leaving 9 bases between them. In germline, CDR1 is MNHEY, CDR2 SMNVEV (reference sequence). This CDR3 has 13 amino acids. The CDR3 DNA sequence: TGTGCCAGCAGTTGGGGTTCTACCTACGAGCAGTACTTC. Translating gives CASSWGSTYEQYF.

V gene TRBV12-5 combines with J gene TRBJ2-7; D uncertain. The length of the CDR3 is 11 residues. V was pared by 11 bases and J by 1 base, with 9 bases between. The germline V gene encodes CDR1 LGHNT and CDR2 FRNRAP. CDR3 nucleotide sequence: TGTGCTTCAAGGGTTTCCTACGAGCAGTACTTC. Protein sequence: CASRVSYEQYF.

The chain's CDR3 is CASSSKTGLNTEAFF. CDR3 DNA sequence: TGCGCCAGCAGTTCGAAGACAGGTCTGAACACTGAAGCTTTCTTT. The chain couples TRBV10-1 to TRBJ1-1, with D possibly TRBD1 on 6 matching bases. The V end lost 5 bases, the J end lost 0 bases, and 13 bases lay between the germline ends. This CDR3 contains 15 residues. Germline CDR1 reads WNHNN; CDR2 reads SYGVQD (reference sequence).

The V and J genes are TRBV7-2 and TRBJ2-2, with D perhaps matching TRBD1 or TRBD2 (5 bases each). CDR1 is SGHTA, CDR2 FQGNSA, per germline. Trimming pared 5 bases from V and 9 bases from J, leaving 13 bases between. The CDR3 runs 13 residues. The CDR3 nucleotides read TGTGCCAGCAGCATGGGACGCCTCAGGGAGCTGTTTTTT. Protein: CASSMGRLRELFF.

The chain is built from TRBV5-1 and TRBJ1-1, with D possibly matching TRBD1 (5 bases). Germline-derived CDR1 and CDR2 are SGHRS and YFSETQ. The CDR3 extends over 13 amino acids. V shed 4 bases and J shed 4 bases, with 11 bases lying between them. The CDR3 sequence is CASSKNGGTEAFF. The CDR3 coding sequence is TGCGCCAGCAGCAAAAACGGGGGCACTGAAGCTTTCTTT.

The chain links TRBV5-1 to TRBJ2-1, with D uncertain. V was shortened by 2 bases and J by 6 bases, with 15 bases between the two germline ends. Germline V gene sequence: CDR1 SGHRS, CDR2 YFSETQ. The CDR3 contains 15 residues. CDR3 sequence reads: CASSFGSGTGNEQFF. The CDR3 coding sequence is TGCGCCAGCAGCTTCGGGTCTGGTACGGGCAATGAGCAGTTCTTC.

V gene TRBV6-5 combines with J gene TRBJ1-1, with TRBD1 as a possible D gene (5 bases). Germline V gives CDR1 MNHEY, CDR2 SVGAGI. The CDR3 loop spans 16 amino acids. The V end was cut by 1 base, the J end by 4 bases, with 16 bases between. The CDR3 here is CASSYLSDGGGTEAFF. CDR3 sequence (DNA): TGTGCCAGCAGTTACTTGTCCGACGGTGGGGGCACTGAAGCTTTCTTT.

The chain combines TRBV19 with TRBJ1-5; 7 nucleotides align to TRBD1. Germline trimming cut 2 bases from V and 7 bases from J; bases unmatched to any gene: 8. Germline assignment: CDR1 LNHDA and CDR2 SQIVND (reference sequence). The CDR3 has 15 residues. CDR3 loop: CASSISPQGFQPQHF. CDR3 sequence (DNA): TGTGCCAGTAGTATATCCCCACAGGGGTTCCAGCCCCAGCATTTT.

J is TRBJ1-2 and V is TRBV5-1, with D uncertain. The V end was cut by 3 bases, the J end by 4 bases, with 10 bases between. In germline, CDR1 is SGHRS, CDR2 YFSETQ. The CDR3 runs 13 residues. The CDR3 loop is CASSSDGRYGYTF. CDR3 sequence (DNA): TGCGCCAGCAGCTCCGACGGCCGCTATGGCTACACCTTC. Supplemented by reference TRBV5-1 and TRBJ1-2, the full variable domain reads KAGVTQTPRYLIKTRGQQVTLSCSPISGHRSVSWYQQTPGQGLQFLFEYFSETQRNKGNFPGRFSGRQFSNSRSEMNVSTLELGDSALYLCASSSDGRYGYTFGSGTRLTVV.

The chain couples TRBV4-1 to TRBJ1-4; possible D gene TRBD1, 6 bases. The CDR3 extends over 16 amino acids. Germline CDR1 reads MGHRA; CDR2 reads YSYEKL. V was trimmed by 0 bases and J by 8 bases, leaving 16 bases between them. CDR3 sequence: CASSQDWGGAREKLFF. CDR3 nucleotides: TGCGCCAGCAGCCAAGATTGGGGGGGCGCGAGGGAAAAACTGTTTTTT.